This T cell receptor (beta chain) was documented in a study of blood T cell repertoires in COVID-19. The wider study: There were acute and convalescent COVID-19 samples, and they came from the United States, Italy and Spain. PBMCs, B-cell-depleted T cells, or T cells were the source of the cDNA or gDNA that made up the material.

Study processing details: From reference gene primer amplification, estimates of nucleated cell counts were derived. Profiled with immunoSEQ multiplex PCR; TCRdb holds only in-frame clones, not every one. That table supplies the V and J calls and clone size; D and trimming were determined from the DNA. The table records 200,000 to 250,000 clones, approximately 91% of them present only once. Trimming removed 10 bases from V and 6 bases from J; junction bases left unmatched: 7. CDR3 length: 15 residues. Germline CDR1 is MDHEN and CDR2 is SYDVKM. V usage is TRBV28 and J usage is TRBJ1-6, with TRBD1 identical over 12 bases. Sequencing used peripheral blood. The receptor comes from an older woman with acute or convalescent COVID-19. The CDR3 DNA is TGTGCCACCCGGGACAGGGGGCGCCTTAATTCACCCCTCCACTTT. Its translation is CATRDRGRLNSPLHF.